This T cell receptor beta chain came from a study of T-cell reconstitution after alpha-beta-depleted transplantation in children. For TCRbeta, the library was prepared with unique molecular identifiers. TCRdb redid the calling of the PCR reads with MiXCR, one entry per CDR3 protein. The sample has 55,000 to 85,000 distinct CDR3 sequences, about a tenth seen once. Regarding this clonotype: Its antigen is unknown. This may come from a read error, since a much larger clone is one base off. Without the conserved terminal phenylalanine or tryptophan, this CDR3 likely stems from a read error.

Findings and caveats of the study: At the one-year point after transplant, T-cell counts and TCRbeta diversity were found to come mostly from T cells that had been newly produced.

From germline, CDR1 is KGHDR and CDR2 SFDVKD. The CDR3 is 15 amino acids. V lost 2 bases, J lost 5 bases, and 13 bases lay in between. The sequencing used PBMCs, collected before TCRalphabeta/CD19-depleted stem cell transplant. The TCR originated in a boy aged 5-17 years with acute myeloid leukemia, due to receive a stem cell transplant. This chain joins TRBV24-1 and TRBJ2-3, with a possible D match to TRBD2 (6 bases). CDR3 region: CATSDSWDSKDTQYV. The CDR3 bases are TGTGCCACCAGTGATTCCTGGGACTCTAAAGATACGCAGTATGTT.